This T cell receptor beta chain originates from a study of CD8+CD57+ T cells in acquired aplastic anemia. Across the whole study: Sorted cells (CD4+ and CD8+) yielded DNA amounts that averaged approximately 3.1 ug. Reads per healthy sample averaged about 9.8 million (CD4+) and under 12 million (CD8+).

A few counts support this clonotype. Its antigen is not identified. Genomic DNA served as template for TCR beta VDJ and CDR3 profiling. TCRdb processed the reads anew with MiXCR; each CDR3 protein has one entry. The data hold some 240,000 distinct CDR3 sequences, with about a third observed a single time. Findings and caveats of the study: Sharing between patients and controls was observed for twenty-nine CD8+ CDR3 sequences.

Germline V gene lookup returns CDR1 KGHDR and CDR2 SFDVKD. With 3 bases clipped from V and 9 bases from J, the junction kept 7 bases outside the gene matches. The CDR3 sequence is 15 residues long. The specimen was sorted CD4+, CD8+, or CD8+CD57+ T cells (not recorded which) from PBMCs. The sequence was collected from a human donor in good health, serving as a control. This chain joins TRBV24-1 and TRBJ2-1; 10 bases are shared with TRBD1. CDR3: CATSDGTGVVVEQFF. Written as DNA, the CDR3 is TGTGCCACCAGTGATGGGACAGGGGTAGTGGTTGAGCAGTTCTTC.